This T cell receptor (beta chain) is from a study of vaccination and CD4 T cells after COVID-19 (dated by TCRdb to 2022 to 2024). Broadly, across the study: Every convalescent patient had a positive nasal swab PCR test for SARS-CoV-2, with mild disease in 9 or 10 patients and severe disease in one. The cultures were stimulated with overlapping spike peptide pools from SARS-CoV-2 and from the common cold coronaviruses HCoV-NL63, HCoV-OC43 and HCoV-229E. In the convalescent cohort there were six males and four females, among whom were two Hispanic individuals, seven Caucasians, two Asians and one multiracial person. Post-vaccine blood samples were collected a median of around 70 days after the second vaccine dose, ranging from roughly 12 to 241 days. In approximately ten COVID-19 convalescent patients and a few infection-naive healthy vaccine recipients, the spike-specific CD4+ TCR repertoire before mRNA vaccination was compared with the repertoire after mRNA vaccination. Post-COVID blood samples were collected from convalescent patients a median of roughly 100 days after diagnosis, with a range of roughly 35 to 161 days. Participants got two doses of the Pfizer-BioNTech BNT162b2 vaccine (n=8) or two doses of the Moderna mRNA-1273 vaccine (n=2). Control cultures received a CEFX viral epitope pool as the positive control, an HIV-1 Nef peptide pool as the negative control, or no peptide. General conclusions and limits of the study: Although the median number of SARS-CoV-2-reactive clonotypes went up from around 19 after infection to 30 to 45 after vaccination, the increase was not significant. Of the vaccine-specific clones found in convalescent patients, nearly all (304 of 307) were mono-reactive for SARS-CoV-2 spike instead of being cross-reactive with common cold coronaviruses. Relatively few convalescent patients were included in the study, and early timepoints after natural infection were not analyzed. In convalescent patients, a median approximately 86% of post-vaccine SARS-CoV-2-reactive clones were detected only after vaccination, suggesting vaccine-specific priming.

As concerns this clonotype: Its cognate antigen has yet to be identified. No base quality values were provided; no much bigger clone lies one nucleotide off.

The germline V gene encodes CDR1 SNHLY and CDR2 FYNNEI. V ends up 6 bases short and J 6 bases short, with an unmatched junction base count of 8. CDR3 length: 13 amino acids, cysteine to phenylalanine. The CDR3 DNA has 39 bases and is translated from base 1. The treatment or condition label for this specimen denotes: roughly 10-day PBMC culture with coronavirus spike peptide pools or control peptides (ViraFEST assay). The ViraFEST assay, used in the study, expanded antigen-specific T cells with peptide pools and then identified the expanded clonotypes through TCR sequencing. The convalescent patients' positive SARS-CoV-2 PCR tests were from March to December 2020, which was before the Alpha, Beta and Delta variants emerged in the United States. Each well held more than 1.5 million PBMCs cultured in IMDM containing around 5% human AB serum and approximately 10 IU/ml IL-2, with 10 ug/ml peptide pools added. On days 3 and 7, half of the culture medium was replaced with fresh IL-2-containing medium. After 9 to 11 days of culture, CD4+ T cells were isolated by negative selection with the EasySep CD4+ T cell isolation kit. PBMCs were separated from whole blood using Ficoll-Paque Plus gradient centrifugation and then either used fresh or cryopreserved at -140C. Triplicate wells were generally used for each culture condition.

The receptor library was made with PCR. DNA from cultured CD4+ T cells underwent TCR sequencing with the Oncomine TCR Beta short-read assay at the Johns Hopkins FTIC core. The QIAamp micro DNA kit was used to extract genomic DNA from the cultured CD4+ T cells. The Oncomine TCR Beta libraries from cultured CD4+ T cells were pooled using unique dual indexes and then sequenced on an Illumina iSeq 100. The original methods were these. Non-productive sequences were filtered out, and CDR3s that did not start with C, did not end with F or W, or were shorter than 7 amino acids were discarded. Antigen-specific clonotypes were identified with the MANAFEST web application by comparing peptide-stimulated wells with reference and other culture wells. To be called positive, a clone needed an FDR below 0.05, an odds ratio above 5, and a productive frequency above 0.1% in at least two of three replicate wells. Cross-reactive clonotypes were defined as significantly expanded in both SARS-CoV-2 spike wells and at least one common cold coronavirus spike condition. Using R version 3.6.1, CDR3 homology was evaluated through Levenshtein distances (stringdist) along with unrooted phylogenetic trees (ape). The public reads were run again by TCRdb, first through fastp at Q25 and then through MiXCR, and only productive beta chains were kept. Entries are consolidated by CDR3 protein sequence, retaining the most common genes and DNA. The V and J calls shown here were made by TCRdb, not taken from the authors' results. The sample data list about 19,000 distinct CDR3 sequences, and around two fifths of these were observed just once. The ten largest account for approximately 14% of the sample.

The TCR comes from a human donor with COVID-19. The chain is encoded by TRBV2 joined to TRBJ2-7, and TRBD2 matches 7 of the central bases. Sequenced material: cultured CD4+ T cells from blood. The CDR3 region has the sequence CASSPGLVSEQYF. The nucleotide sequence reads TGTGCCAGCAGCCCAGGACTAGTCTCCGAGCAGTACTTC.